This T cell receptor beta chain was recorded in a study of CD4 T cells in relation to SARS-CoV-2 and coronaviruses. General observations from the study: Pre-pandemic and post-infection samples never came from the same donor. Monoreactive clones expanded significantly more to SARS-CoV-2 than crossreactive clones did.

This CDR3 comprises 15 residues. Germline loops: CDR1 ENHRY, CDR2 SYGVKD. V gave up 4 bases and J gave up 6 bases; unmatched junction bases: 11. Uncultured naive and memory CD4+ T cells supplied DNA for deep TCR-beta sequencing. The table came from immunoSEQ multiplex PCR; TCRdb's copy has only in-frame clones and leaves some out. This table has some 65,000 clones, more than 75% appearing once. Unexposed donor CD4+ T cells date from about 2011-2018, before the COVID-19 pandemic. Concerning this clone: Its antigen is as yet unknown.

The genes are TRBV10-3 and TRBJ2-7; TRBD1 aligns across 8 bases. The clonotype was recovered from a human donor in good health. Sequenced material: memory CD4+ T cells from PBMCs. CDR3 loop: CAISVSAAGGGEQYF. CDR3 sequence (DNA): TGTGCCATCAGTGTTTCGGCGGCAGGGGGCGGCGAGCAGTACTTC.